The clone carrying this TCR beta chain was seen only a few times. Its cognate antigen is unknown. This sample stems from a study of T cell responses to AZD1222 COVID-19 vaccine. Sequencing was performed with immunoSEQ multiplex PCR; in TCRdb, only in-frame clones are kept and a portion is missing. The sample consists of around 190,000 clones, 85% to 95% of them appearing once. Study-wide results and limits: Dominant CD4 TCR responses targeted spike regions 160-218 and 743-854. Baseline seropositivity characterized only six AZD1222 recipients.

Recipients boosted at about 4 weeks or about 12 weeks are pooled. Germline V CDR1 and CDR2: MGHRA, YSYEKL. The CDR3 is made up of 13 amino acids. V gave up 1 base and J gave up 1 base, with 4 bases separating them. This sequence was found in an adult who received the AZD1222 COVID-19 vaccine. Material: peripheral blood, obtained 28 days after the second AZD1222 dose. The chain recombines TRBV4-1 with TRBJ1-1, with no clear D. CDR3 DNA sequence: TGCGCCAGCAGCCAAGGGCAGAACACTGAAGCTTTCTTT. The encoded protein is CASSQGQNTEAFF.